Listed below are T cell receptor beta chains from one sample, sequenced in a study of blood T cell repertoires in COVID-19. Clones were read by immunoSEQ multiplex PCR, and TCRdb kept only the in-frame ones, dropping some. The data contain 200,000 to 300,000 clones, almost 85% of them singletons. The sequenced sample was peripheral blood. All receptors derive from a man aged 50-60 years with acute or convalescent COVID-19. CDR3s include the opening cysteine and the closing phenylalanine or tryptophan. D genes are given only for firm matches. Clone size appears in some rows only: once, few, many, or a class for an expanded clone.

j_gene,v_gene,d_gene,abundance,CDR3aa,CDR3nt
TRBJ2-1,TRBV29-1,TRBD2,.,CSVDSGRLNNEQFF,TGCAGCGTGGATAGCGGGAGGTTAAACAATGAGCAGTTCTTC
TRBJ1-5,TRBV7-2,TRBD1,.,CASSHQGEASNQPQHF,TGTGCCAGCAGCCACCAGGGGGAGGCTAGCAATCAGCCCCAGCATTTT
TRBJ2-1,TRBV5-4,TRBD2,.,CASSLGGLAETYNEQFF,TGTGCCAGCAGCTTGGGAGGACTAGCGGAGACCTACAATGAGCAGTTCTTC
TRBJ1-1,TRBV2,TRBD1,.,CAVDRGGAATEAFF,TGTGCCGTCGACAGGGGAGGGGCAGCCACTGAAGCTTTCTTT
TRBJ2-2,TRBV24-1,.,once,CATSDLGPENTGELFF,TGTGCCACCAGTGATTTGGGGCCCGAGAACACCGGGGAGCTGTTTTTT
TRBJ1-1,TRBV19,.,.,CASSINSGGNTEAFF,TGTGCCAGTAGTATAAATAGCGGGGGGAACACTGAAGCTTTCTTT
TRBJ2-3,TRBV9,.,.,CASSTGAGTDTQYF,TGTGCCAGCAGCACGGGAGCCGGCACAGATACGCAGTATTTT
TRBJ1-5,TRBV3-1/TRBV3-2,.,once,CASSQNRVQPQHF,TGTGCCAGCAGCCAGAACAGGGTTCAGCCCCAGCATTTT
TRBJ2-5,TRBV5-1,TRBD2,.,CARSGGGGETQYF,TGCGCCCGCTCCGGGGGGGGAGGGGAGACCCAGTACTTC
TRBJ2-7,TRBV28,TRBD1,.,CASSFSDRDYEQYF,TGTGCCAGCAGTTTTTCGGACAGGGACTACGAGCAGTACTTC
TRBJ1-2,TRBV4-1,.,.,CASSQDREGRWSGGGYTF,TGCGCCAGCAGCCAAGATCGTGAAGGGAGATGGTCTGGCGGTGGCTACACCTTC
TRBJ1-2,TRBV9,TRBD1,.,CASSGAGQGAYGYTF,TGTGCCAGCAGCGGCGCAGGACAGGGGGCCTATGGCTACACCTTC
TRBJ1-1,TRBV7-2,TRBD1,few,CARSRGLGTEAFF,TGTGCCAGATCGAGGGGGCTTGGCACTGAAGCTTTCTTT
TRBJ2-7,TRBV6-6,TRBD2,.,CASSYSGLADEQYF,TGTGCCAGCAGTTACTCGGGACTAGCCGACGAGCAGTACTTC
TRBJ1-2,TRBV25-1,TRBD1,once,CASSDRRGPFGYGYTF,TGTGCCAGCAGTGACCGCAGGGGGCCGTTTGGCTATGGCTACACCTTC
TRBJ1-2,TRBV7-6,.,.,CASSSYSSGNYGYTF,TGTGCCAGCAGCTCGTACTCTAGCGGCAACTATGGCTACACCTTC
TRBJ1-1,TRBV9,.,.,CASSALMNTEAFF,TGTGCCAGCAGCGCCCTAATGAACACTGAAGCTTTCTTT
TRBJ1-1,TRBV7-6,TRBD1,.,CASSPGQGMNTEAFF,TGTGCCAGCAGCCCCGGACAGGGAATGAACACTGAAGCTTTCTTT
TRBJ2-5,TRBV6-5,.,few,CASSYSMAGETQYF,TGTGCCAGCAGTTACTCGATGGCGGGGGAGACCCAGTACTTC
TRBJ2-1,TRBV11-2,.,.,CASSLVGGLAGYYEQFF,TGTGCCAGCAGCTTAGTAGGGGGCCTAGCGGGTTACTATGAGCAGTTCTTC
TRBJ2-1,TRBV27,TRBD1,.,CASSLRASRTGGNEQFF,TGTGCCAGCAGTTTAAGGGCGTCCAGGACAGGGGGCAATGAGCAGTTCTTC
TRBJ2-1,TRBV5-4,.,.,CASRAISSRLQFF,TGTGCCAGCAGAGCGATTAGCTCCCGCCTACAGTTCTTC
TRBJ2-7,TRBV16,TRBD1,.,CASSQGSPGQGSYEQYF,TGTGCCAGCAGCCAAGGATCCCCGGGACAGGGTTCGTACGAGCAGTACTTC
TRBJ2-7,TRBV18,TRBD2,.,CASSPLLAGDGEQYF,TGTGCCAGCTCACCACTTCTAGCGGGAGATGGGGAGCAGTACTTC